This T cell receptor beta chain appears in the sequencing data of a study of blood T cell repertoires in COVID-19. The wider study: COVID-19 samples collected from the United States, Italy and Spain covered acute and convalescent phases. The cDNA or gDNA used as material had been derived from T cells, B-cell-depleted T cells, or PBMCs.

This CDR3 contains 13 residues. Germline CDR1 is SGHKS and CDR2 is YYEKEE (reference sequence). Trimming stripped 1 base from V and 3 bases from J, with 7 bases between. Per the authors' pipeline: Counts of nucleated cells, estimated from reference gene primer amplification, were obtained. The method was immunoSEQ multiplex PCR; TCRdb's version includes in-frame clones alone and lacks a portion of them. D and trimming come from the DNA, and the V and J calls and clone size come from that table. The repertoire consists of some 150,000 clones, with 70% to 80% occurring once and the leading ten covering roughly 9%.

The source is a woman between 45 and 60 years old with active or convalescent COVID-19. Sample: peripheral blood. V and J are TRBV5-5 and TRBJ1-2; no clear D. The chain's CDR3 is CASSLKGDYGYTF. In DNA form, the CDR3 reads TGTGCCAGCAGCTTGAAGGGAGACTATGGCTACACCTTC.